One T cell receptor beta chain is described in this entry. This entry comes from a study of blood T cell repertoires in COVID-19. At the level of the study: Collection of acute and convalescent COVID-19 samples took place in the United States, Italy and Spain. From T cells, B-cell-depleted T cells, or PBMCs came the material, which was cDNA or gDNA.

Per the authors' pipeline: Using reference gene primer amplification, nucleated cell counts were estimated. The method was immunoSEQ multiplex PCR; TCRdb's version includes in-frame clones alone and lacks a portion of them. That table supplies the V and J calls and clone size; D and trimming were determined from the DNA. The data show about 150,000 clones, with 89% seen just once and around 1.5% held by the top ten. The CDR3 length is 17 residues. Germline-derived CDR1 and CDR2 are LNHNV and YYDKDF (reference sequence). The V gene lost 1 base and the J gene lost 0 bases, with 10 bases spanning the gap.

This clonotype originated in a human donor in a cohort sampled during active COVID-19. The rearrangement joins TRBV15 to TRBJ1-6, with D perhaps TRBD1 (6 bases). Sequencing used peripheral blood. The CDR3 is CATSRGGRSSYNSPLHF. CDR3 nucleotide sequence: TGTGCCACCAGCAGAGGGGGGCGGAGCTCCTATAATTCACCCCTCCACTTT.